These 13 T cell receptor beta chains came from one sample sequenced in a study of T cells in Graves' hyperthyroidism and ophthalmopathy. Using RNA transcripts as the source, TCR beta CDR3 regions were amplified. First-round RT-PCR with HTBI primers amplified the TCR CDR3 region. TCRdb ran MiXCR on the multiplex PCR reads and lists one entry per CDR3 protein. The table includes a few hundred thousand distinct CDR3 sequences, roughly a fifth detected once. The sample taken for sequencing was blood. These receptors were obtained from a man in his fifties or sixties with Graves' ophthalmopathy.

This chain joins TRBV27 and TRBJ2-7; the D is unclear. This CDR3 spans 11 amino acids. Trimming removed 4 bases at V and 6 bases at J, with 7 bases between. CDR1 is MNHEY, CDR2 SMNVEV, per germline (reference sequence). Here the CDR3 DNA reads TGTGCCAGCAGTTGGTATGGCGAGCAGTACTTC. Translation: CASSWYGEQYF.

The CDR3 coding sequence is TGTGCCAGCAGTTTGACTAGGAGCTACGAGCAGTACTTC. As protein: CASSLTRSYEQYF. This sequence joins TRBV27 and TRBJ2-7, with D perhaps TRBD2 (6 bases). Germline-derived CDR1 and CDR2 are MNHEY and SMNVEV (reference sequence). Trimming removed 3 bases from V and 3 bases from J, with 9 bases in between. The CDR3 consists of 13 residues.

The CDR3 is CSVEANSRGGVGFF. DNA for the CDR3: TGCAGCGTTGAAGCTAATTCGAGGGGGGGAGTAGGTTTCTTT. This chain joins TRBV29-1 and TRBJ1-1; a weak D match, TRBD1 (6 bases). In germline, CDR1 is SQVTM, CDR2 ANQGSEA. CDR3 length: 14 residues. Trimming took 1 base from V and 13 from J, leaving 22 bases between them.

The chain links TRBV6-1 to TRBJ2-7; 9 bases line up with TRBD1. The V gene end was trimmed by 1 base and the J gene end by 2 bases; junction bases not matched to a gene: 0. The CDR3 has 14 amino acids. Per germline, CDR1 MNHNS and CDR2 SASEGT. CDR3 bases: TGTGCCAGCAGTGAAGGACAGGGGGCCTACGAGCAGTACTTC. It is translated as CASSEGQGAYEQYF.

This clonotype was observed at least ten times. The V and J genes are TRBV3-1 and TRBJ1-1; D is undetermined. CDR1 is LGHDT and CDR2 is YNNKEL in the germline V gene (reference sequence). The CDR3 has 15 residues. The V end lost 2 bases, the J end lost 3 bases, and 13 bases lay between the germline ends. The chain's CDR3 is CASSQPQGRYTEAFF. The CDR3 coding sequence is TGTGCCAGCAGCCAACCCCAAGGCAGATACACTGAAGCTTTCTTT. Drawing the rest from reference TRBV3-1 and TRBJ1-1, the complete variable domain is DTAVSQTPKYLVTQMGNDKSIKCEQNLGHDTMYWYKQDSKKFLKIMFSYNNKELIINETVPNRFSPKSPDKAHLNLHINSLELGDSAVYFCASSQPQGRYTEAFFGQGTRLTVV.

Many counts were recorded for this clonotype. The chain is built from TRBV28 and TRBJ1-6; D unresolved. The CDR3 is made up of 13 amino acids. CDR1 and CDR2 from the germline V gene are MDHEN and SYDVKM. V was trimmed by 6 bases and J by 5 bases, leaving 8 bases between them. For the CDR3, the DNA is TGTGCCAGCAGGAAAAGGGATAATTCACCCCTCCACTTT. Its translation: CASRKRDNSPLHF.

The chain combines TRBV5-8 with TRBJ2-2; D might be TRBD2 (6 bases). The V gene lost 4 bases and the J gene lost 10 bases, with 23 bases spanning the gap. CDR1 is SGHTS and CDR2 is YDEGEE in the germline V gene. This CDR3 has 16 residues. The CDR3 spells CASSPWWGEEVAELFF. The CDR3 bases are TGTGCCAGCAGCCCCTGGTGGGGGGAGGAGGTCGCGGAGCTGTTTTTT.

Written as DNA, the CDR3 is TGCGCCAGCAGCTCTGGGTGGGGCGGCGAGCAGTACTTC. It specifies CASSSGWGGEQYF. This chain links TRBV5-1 with TRBJ2-7; D perhaps matches TRBD1 (5 bases). Germline values: CDR1 SGHRS, CDR2 YFSETQ. The CDR3 runs 13 residues. V dropped 3 bases and J dropped 6 bases, with 13 bases sitting between them.

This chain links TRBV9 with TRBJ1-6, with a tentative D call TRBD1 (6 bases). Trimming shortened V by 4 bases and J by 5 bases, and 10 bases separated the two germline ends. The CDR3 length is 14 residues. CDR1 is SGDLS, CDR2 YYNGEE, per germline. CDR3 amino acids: CASSTRQDNSPLHF. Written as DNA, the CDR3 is TGTGCCAGCAGCACCCGACAGGATAATTCACCCCTCCACTTT.

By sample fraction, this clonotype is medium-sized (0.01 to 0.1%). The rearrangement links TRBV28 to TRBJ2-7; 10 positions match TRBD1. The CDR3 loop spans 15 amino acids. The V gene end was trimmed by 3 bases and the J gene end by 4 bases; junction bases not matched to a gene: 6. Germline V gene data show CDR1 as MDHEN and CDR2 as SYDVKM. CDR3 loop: CASSFGTGDRYEQYF. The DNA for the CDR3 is TGTGCCAGCAGTTTCGGGACAGGGGATAGGTACGAGCAGTACTTC.

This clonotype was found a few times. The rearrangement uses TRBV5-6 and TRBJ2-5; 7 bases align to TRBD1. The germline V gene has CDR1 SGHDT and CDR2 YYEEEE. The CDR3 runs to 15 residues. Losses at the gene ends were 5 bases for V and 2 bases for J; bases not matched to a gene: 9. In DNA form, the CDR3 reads TGTGCCAGCAGAAGGGACAGAAATGCACAAGAGACCCAGTACTTC. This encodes CASRRDRNAQETQYF.

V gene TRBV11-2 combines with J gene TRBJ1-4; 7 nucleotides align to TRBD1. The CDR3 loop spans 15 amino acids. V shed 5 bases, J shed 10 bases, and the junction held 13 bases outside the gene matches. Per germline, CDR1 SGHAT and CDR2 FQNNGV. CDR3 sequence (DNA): TGTGCCAGCAGCCCAGAAGCGACAGGGTGGGGAAAACTGTTTTTT. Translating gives CASSPEATGWGKLFF.

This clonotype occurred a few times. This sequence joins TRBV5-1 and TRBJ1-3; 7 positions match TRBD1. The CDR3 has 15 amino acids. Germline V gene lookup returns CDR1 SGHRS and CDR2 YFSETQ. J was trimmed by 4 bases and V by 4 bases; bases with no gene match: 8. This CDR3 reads CASSQTGFGGNTIYF. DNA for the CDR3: TGCGCCAGCAGCCAGACAGGGTTCGGAGGAAACACCATATATTTT.